This T cell receptor beta chain was documented in a study of Ad26.COV2.S vaccination and SARS-CoV-2 variants (dated by TCRdb to the early 2020s). With respect to the entire study: Donors in the vaccine arm were drawn from COV1001, a multicentre, randomized, double-blind, placebo-controlled phase I-IIa trial testing Ad26.COV2.S in healthy adults. Ad26.COV2.S was given intramuscularly at 5x10^10 or 1x10^11 viral particles, as a single shot or as two shots 56 days apart. TCRbeta repertoire sequencing served as the tool for gauging how specific and how broad the SARS-CoV-2-reactive T cell receptors were following Ad26.COV2.S vaccination. The TCR-sequenced set comprised around 30 samples: some 20 Ad26.COV2.S vaccine recipients, 5 placebo recipients and 8 SARS-CoV-2 convalescent individuals. Trial participants were randomized into five groups of five, in which low-dose or high-dose Ad26.COV2.S was given once or twice, or placebo was given on both occasions. Blinding of investigators to trial group allocation was maintained during experiments and outcome assessment.

CDR1 and CDR2 are drawn from the germline V gene: KGHSH, LQKENI. The cysteine opens and the phenylalanine closes a CDR3 of 16 amino acids. Only CDR3 DNA remains: 48 bases, in frame from the first base. Trimmed from V: 3 bases; trimmed from J: 4 bases; junction bases lacking a gene match: 10. Details on this clone: The target of this receptor is not known. Per-base quality was not reported, and no clone a single base away is much larger than it.

The immunoSEQ Assay was used to sequence TCRbeta CDR3 regions. After extraction, genomic DNA underwent amplification by bias-controlled multiplex PCR, followed by high-throughput sequencing. Processing in the source paper ran as follows. To quantify the absolute abundance of every unique TCRbeta CDR3 region, sequences were collapsed and filtered. Usable DNA was measured by amplifying reference genes present in all nucleated cells, and TCRbeta template counts were normalized to that usable DNA to estimate T cell fraction. Repertoire TCRs were annotated as SARS-CoV-2-specific by exact matching of V gene, CDR3 amino acid sequence and J gene to a known reactive TCR set. MIRA supplied the reference SARS-CoV-2 TCR set, which was filtered for enrichment in COVID-19-positive ImmuneCODE repertoires so that public or cross-reactive TCRs were removed. Based on the MIRA antigens, annotated TCRs were further analysed at the level of specific ORF or position within ORF. Breadth was defined as the number of annotated unique rearrangements divided by the total number of unique productive rearrangements, and depth was defined as the summed frequency of the annotated unique rearrangements. Group comparisons of TCR breadth used two-sided Wilcoxon rank-sum tests. TCRdb took this table from immuneACCESS and kept in-frame rearrangements with V and J called. Such tables lack part of the clones; where checked against another copy, unresolved V genes explain under half of the gap, and the rest is unexplained. V and J calls and clone size are copied from that table; D and trimming were computed from the DNA. This sample lists roughly 410,000 clones; about 80% were detected once. The top ten clonotypes cover approximately 7.8% of the sample.

The meaning of the sample's treatment or condition label: over 15 received Ad26.COV2.S at low or high dose, single or two shots; 5 received placebo; per-sample allocation not given. Repertoires of vaccine and placebo recipients were sequenced from samples collected on day 63 after the first injection. Cohort 1b enrolled 25 adults aged 18-55 years at a single site in Boston, USA, between 29 July and 7 August 2020. Ad26.COV2.S was a replication-incompetent adenovirus type 26 vector that expressed a prefusion-stabilized SARS-CoV-2 spike protein derived from the original Wuhan strain. Study-wide conclusions, independent of this receptor: Spike-specific TCR breadth was higher in Ad26.COV2.S recipients than in placebo recipients (P = 0.0014). According to the authors, total T cell responses may have been underestimated by the TCR breadth and depth analyses. The study was not powered for comparison of responses between vaccine doses or regimens. After vaccination, substantial breadth of spike-specific CD8+ and CD4+ T cell responses was reported. Non-spike TCR breadth was comparable between vaccine and placebo recipients, consistent with the vaccine containing only spike.

The sequence joins TRBV18 to TRBJ1-1, with 8 bases in between that match TRBD1. This specimen consisted of peripheral blood, obtained in a trial of Ad26.COV2.S vaccine versus placebo. This TCR was recovered from a person between 18 and 60 years old who received the Ad26.COV2.S COVID-19 vaccine or a placebo. For the CDR3, the sequence is CASSPRTGREGTEAFF. The nucleotide sequence is TGTGCCAGCTCACCCAGGACAGGGAGGGAGGGCACTGAAGCTTTCTTT.